A single sample gave rise to the 17 T cell receptor beta chains below, sequenced in a study of cytomegalovirus exposure and HLA in healthy donors. 13 Jbeta primers and 60 Vbeta primers were used for the PCR. Some clones are missing from TCRdb's copy, which holds only in-frame ones; the method was immunoSEQ multiplex PCR. This table holds some 52,000 clones, over 70% found once. The sample was PBMCs. These receptors all stem from a man aged 18 to 29 in good health and CMV-seronegative.

The genes are TRBV7-2 and TRBJ1-4; TRBD1 agrees at 12 bases. V lost 5 bases to trimming and J lost 10 bases; unmatched junction nucleotides: 5. Germline V gives CDR1 SGHTA, CDR2 FQGNSA. This CDR3 spans 14 amino acids. CDR3 amino acids: CASSRDRGLVKLFF. The CDR3 bases are TGTGCCAGCAGCCGGGACAGGGGGCTTGTAAAACTGTTTTTT.

V usage is TRBV29-1 and J usage is TRBJ1-1, with D possibly being TRBD1 (5 bases). Germline CDR1 SQVTM, CDR2 ANQGSEA. V lost 3 bases and J lost 4, with 18 bases in between. The CDR3 covers 15 residues. Here the CDR3 DNA reads TGCAGCGTTGAGGTGGTCGGGGGGGTGGGCACTGAAGCTTTCTTT. Translating it yields CSVEVVGGVGTEAFF.

This clone showed up just once. The gene calls are TRBV6-1 and TRBJ1-1; weak D call: TRBD1 (5 bases). The CDR3 sequence is 14 residues long. Trimming left V 4 bases short and J 1 base short, with 10 bases between. Germline values: CDR1 MNHNS, CDR2 SASEGT. In DNA form, the CDR3 reads TGTGCCAGCAGTGGTCGGGGGGGGAACACTGAAGCTTTCTTT. It is translated as CASSGRGGNTEAFF.

The chain is built from TRBV5-1 and TRBJ2-1, with 14 bases identical to TRBD2. After removal of 4 bases from V and 6 bases from J, the junction contained 6 bases not matched to a gene. The CDR3 consists of 16 residues. The V gene's germline CDR1 is SGHRS and CDR2 YFSETQ. The CDR3 DNA reads TGCGCCAGCAGCACGACCGGGACTAGCGGGAGCAATGAGCAGTTCTTC. Its translation is CASSTTGTSGSNEQFF. Full variable domain (rest looked up from reference TRBV5-1 and TRBJ2-1): KAGVTQTPRYLIKTRGQQVTLSCSPISGHRSVSWYQQTPGQGLQFLFEYFSETQRNKGNFPGRFSGRQFSNSRSEMNVSTLELGDSALYLCASSTTGTSGSNEQFFGPGTRLTVL.

This chain uses TRBV10-1 with TRBJ2-1, with 8 bases that match TRBD2. This CDR3 has 16 amino acids. Germline V gene sequence: CDR1 WNHNN, CDR2 SYGVQD (reference sequence). V lost 6 bases, J lost 1 base, and 8 bases stayed unmatched. For the CDR3, the DNA is TGCGCCAGCAGACGTCCGGGGGGGATATCCTACAATGAGCAGTTCTTC. It codes for CASRRPGGISYNEQFF.

To note about this clone: One junction end disagrees with the germline gene, perhaps due to a read error. The DNA of the CDR3 is TGCTCAGACAGGGTCGGCATGAACACTGAAGCTTTCTTT. Its protein product is CSDRVGMNTEAFF. This chain joins TRBV2 and TRBJ1-1; 7 nucleotides align to TRBD1. This CDR3 is built from 13 residues. Germline V gives CDR1 SNHLY, CDR2 FYNNEI.

V and J are TRBV18 and TRBJ1-1; 10 bases are a match to TRBD1. CDR1 and CDR2 (germline): KGHSH, LQKENI. The V and J ends lost 6 bases and 7 bases, in that order; junction bases with no gene match: 11. This CDR3 is 15 amino acids long. CDR3 sequence: CASSPAGQGRGEAFF. In DNA, the CDR3 is TGTGCCAGCTCCCCCGCGGGACAGGGGCGAGGTGAAGCTTTCTTT.

The chain employs TRBV25-1 and TRBJ2-2; 9 nucleotides align to TRBD2. The J segment lost 6 bases and the V segment lost 2 bases, leaving 10 bases of the junction unmatched. Per the germline V gene, CDR1 is MGHDK and CDR2 is SYGVNS. This CDR3 contains 17 residues. The CDR3 DNA reads TGTGCCAGCAGTGAAGGGGTATTAGCGGGAGTCCCCGGGGAGCTGTTTTTT. Amino acid sequence: CASSEGVLAGVPGELFF. The full variable domain, completed using reference TRBV25-1 and TRBJ2-2, is EADIYQTPRYLVIGTGKKITLECSQTMGHDKMYWYQQDPGMELHLIHYSYGVNSTEKGDLSSESTVSRIRTEHFPLTLESARPSHTSQYLCASSEGVLAGVPGELFFGEGSRLTVL.

This clone was picked up a small number of times. The chain recombines TRBV7-2 with TRBJ2-1; no definite D call. Looked up from germline, CDR1 is SGHTA and CDR2 is FQGNSA. The length of the CDR3 is 14 residues. Trimming removed 1 base from V and 12 bases from J, with 16 bases in between. CDR3 loop: CASSLVDQLAGQFF. For the CDR3, the DNA is TGTGCCAGCAGCTTAGTGGATCAGCTGGCAGGGCAGTTCTTC.

The chain links TRBV6-5 to TRBJ1-2, with D possibly being TRBD1 (5 bases). Between the trimmed V and J ends, which lost 5 bases and 2 bases, there was a span of 12 bases. Germline lookup yields CDR1 MNHEY and CDR2 SVGAGI. The CDR3 spans 14 residues. The CDR3 here is CASSPAGQNYGYTF. The CDR3 DNA reads TGTGCCAGCAGTCCTGCGGGGCAGAACTATGGCTACACCTTC.

The gene calls are TRBV6-5 and TRBJ1-1; D is unresolved. Trimming removed 8 bases from V and 0 bases from J, with 7 bases in between. The V gene's germline CDR1 is MNHEY and CDR2 SVGAGI. The CDR3 loop spans 12 amino acids. In DNA form, the CDR3 reads TGTGCCAGCCACAGCCTGAACACTGAAGCTTTCTTT. Translated, it gives CASHSLNTEAFF.

This clone was detected only once. This sequence joins TRBV23-1 and TRBJ1-1, with TRBD1 as a possible D gene (5 bases). TRBV23-1 is marked as an open reading frame, function uncertain. V gave up 3 bases and J gave up 0 bases, with 11 bases separating them. The CDR3 runs 15 residues. The CDR3 loop reads CASSHRGTVNTEAFF. CDR3 DNA sequence: TGCGCCAGCAGTCACCGCGGGACGGTGAACACTGAAGCTTTCTTT.

V is TRBV10-1 and J is TRBJ2-1; TRBD2 aligns across 13 bases. The J segment lost 5 bases and the V segment lost 6 bases, leaving 4 bases of the junction unmatched. Germline V gene data show CDR1 as WNHNN and CDR2 as SYGVQD (reference sequence). The CDR3 is 15 amino acids. The CDR3 reads CASRAGLAGDNEQFF. The CDR3 DNA is TGCGCCAGCAGGGCCGGACTAGCGGGAGACAATGAGCAGTTCTTC.

The chain recombines TRBV4-3 with TRBJ2-6; no definite D call. Between the trimmed V and J ends, which lost 2 bases and 0 bases, there was a span of 8 bases. The germline CDR1 and CDR2 sequences are LGHNA and YSLEER. The CDR3 has 16 amino acids. CDR3 coding DNA: TGCGCCAGCAGCCAAACGTCCGGCTCTGGGGCCAACGTCCTGACTTTC. Translation: CASSQTSGSGANVLTF.

The gene calls are TRBV5-6 and TRBJ1-5, with D hard to call. CDR1 SGHDT and CDR2 YYEEEE come from the germline V gene. This CDR3 is 13 amino acids long. Trimming pared 7 bases from V and 7 bases from J, leaving 15 bases between. CDR3 sequence: CASASRAGQPQHF. Written as DNA, the CDR3 is TGTGCCAGCGCTTCTCGAGCAGGCCAGCCCCAGCATTTT. Based on the CDR3 plus reference TRBV5-6 and TRBJ1-5, the full variable domain is DAGVTQSPTHLIKTRGQQVTLRCSPKSGHDTVSWYQQALGQGPQFIFQYYEEEERQRGNFPDRFSGHQFPNYSSELNVNALLLGDSALYLCASASRAGQPQHFGDGTRLSIL.

V usage is TRBV6-5 and J usage is TRBJ2-1; D is possibly TRBD2 (6 bases). The CDR3 extends over 15 amino acids. In germline, CDR1 is MNHEY, CDR2 SVGAGI. V was trimmed by 7 bases and J by 4 bases, leaving 17 bases between them. This CDR3 is CASKEGIGTYNEQFF. The CDR3 nucleotides are TGTGCCAGCAAGGAGGGAATAGGTACTTACAATGAGCAGTTCTTC.

This clone was seen only a few times. The rearrangement links TRBV10-3 to TRBJ2-3, with 12 bases identical to TRBD2. The CDR3 length is 15 residues. J lost 3 bases, V lost 10 bases, and 8 bases had no gene match. Germline CDR1 is ENHRY and CDR2 is SYGVKD. CDR3 amino acids: CATRTSGTGTDTQYF. The DNA for the CDR3 is TGTGCCACCAGGACTAGCGGGACGGGTACAGATACGCAGTATTTT.